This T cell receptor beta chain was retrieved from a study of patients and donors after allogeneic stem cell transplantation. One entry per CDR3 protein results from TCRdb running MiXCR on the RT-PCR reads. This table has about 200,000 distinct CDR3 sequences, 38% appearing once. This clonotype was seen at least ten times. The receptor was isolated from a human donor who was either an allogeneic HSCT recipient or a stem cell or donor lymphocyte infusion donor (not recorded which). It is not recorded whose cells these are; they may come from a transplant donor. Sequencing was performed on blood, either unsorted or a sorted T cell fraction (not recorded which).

The CDR3 is CASSDYEGLAGLSTDTQYF. The CDR3 region has the DNA TGTGCCAGCAGCGATTACGAAGGACTAGCGGGACTTAGCACAGATACGCAGTATTTT. The V and J genes are TRBV7-9 and TRBJ2-3, with 12 bases fitting TRBD2. With 5 bases clipped from V and 0 bases from J, the junction kept 12 bases outside the gene matches. Germline assignment: CDR1 SEHNR and CDR2 FQNEAQ (reference sequence). This CDR3 has 19 residues.